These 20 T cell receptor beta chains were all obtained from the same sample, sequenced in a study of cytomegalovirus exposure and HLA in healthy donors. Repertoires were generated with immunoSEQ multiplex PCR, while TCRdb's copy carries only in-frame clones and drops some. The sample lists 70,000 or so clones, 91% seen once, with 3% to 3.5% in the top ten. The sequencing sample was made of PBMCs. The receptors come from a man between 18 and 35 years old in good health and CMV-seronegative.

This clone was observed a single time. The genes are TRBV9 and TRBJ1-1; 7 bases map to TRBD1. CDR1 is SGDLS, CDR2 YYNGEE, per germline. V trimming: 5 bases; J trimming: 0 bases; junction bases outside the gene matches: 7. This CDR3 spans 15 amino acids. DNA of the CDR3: TGTGCCAGCAGGCCGAGACAGGGACTGAACACTGAAGCTTTCTTT. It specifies CASRPRQGLNTEAFF.

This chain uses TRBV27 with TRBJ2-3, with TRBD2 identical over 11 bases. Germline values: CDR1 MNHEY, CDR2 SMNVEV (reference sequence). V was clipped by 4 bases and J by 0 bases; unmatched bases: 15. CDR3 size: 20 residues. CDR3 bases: TGTGCCAGCAGTTCCTCCCCGGGACTAGCGGCAATTGCTAGCACAGATACGCAGTATTTT. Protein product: CASSSSPGLAAIASTDTQYF.

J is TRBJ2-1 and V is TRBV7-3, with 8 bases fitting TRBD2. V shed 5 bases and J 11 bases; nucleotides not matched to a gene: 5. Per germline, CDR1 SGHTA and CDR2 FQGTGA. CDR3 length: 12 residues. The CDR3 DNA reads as TGTGCCAGCAGCCCGGGGGGGGATCAGCAGTTCTTC. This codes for CASSPGGDQQFF. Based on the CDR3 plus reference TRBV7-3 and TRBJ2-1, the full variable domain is GAGVSQTPSNKVTEKGKYVELRCDPISGHTALYWYRQSLGQGPEFLIYFQGTGAADDSGLPNDRFFAVRPEGSVSTLKIQRTERGDSAVYLCASSPGGDQQFFGPGTRLTVL.

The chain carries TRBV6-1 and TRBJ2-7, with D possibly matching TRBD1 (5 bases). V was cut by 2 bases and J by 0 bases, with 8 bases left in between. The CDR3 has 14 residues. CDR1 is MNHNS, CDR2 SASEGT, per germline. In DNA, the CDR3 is TGTGCCAGCAGTGAACCGACAGCCTCCTACGAGCAGTACTTC. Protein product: CASSEPTASYEQYF.

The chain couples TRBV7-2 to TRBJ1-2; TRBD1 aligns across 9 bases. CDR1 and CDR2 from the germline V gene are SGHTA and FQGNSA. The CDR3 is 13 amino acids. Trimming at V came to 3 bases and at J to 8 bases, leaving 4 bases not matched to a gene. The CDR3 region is CASSLGQGGGYTF. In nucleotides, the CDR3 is TGTGCCAGCAGCTTGGGACAGGGAGGAGGCTACACCTTC.

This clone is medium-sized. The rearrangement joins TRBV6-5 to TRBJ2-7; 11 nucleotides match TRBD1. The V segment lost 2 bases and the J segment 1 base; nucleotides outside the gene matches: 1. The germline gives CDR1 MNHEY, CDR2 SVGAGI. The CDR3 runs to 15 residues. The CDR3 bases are TGTGCCAGCAGTTACAGGGACAGGGGGTCCTACGAGCAGTACTTC. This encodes CASSYRDRGSYEQYF.

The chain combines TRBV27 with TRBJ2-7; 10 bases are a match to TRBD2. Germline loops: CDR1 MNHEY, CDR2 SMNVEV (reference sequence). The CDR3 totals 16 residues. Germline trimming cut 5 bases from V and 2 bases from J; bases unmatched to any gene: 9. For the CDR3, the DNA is TGTGCCAGCAGTCTGCCCGGACTAGCGGATACCTACGAGCAGTACTTC. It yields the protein CASSLPGLADTYEQYF.

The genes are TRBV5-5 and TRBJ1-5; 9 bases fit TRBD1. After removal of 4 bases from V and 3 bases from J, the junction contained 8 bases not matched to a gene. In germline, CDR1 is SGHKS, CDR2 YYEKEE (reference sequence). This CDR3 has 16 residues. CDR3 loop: CASSPPGTGINQPQHF. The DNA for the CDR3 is TGTGCCAGCAGCCCTCCCGGGACAGGGATCAATCAGCCCCAGCATTTT.

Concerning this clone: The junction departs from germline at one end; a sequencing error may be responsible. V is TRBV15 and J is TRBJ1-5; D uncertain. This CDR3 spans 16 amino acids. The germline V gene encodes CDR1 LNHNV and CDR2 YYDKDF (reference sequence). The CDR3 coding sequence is TGTGCCACCAGCGGAGACGGGTCATCCCACAATCAGCCCCAGCATTTT. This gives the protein CATSGDGSSHNQPQHF. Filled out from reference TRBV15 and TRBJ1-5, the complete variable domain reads DAMVIQNPRYQVTQFGKPVTLSCSQTLNHNVMYWYQQKSSQAPKLLFHYYDKDFNNEADTPDNFQSRRPNTSFCFLDIRSPGLGDTAMYLCATSGDGSSHNQPQHFGDGTRLSIL.

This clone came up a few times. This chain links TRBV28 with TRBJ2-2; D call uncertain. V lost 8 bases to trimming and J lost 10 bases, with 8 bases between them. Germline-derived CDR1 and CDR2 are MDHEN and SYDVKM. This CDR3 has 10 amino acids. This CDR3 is CASSVEELFF. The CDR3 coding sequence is TGTGCCAGCTCGGTCGAGGAGCTGTTTTTT.

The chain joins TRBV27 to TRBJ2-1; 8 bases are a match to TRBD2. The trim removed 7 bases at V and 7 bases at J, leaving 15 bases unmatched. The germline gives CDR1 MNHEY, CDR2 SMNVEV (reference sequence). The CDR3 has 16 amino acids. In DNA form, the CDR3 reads TGTGCCAGCATGGTTGCCCGGGAGGGCTGGGGGAATGAGCAGTTCTTC. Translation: CASMVAREGWGNEQFF.

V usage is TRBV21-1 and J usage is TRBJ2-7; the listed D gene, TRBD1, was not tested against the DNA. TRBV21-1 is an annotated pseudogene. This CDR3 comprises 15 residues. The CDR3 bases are TGTGCCAGCAGCCCTCGGGACAGGGACCACTACGAGCAGTACTTC. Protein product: CASSPRDRDHYEQYF.

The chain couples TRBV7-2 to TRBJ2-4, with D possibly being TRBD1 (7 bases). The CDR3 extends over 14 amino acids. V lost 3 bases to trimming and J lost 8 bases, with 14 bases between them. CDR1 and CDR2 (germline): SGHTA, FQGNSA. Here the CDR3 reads CASSLQGGLDIQYF. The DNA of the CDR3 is TGTGCCAGCAGCTTGCAGGGGGGTTTGGACATTCAGTACTTC. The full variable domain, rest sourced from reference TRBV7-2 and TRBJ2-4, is GAGVSQSPSNKVTEKGKDVELRCDPISGHTALYWYRQSLGQGLEFLIYFQGNSAPDKSGLPSDRFSAERTGGSVSTLTIQRTQQEDSAVYLCASSLQGGLDIQYFGAGTRLSVL.

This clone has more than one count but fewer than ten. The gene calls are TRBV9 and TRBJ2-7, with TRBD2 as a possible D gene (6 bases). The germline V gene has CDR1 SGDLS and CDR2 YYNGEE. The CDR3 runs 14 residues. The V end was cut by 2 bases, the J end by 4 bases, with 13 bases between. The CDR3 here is CASSVRDWGYEQYF. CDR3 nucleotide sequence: TGTGCCAGCAGCGTCCGGGACTGGGGGTACGAGCAGTACTTC.

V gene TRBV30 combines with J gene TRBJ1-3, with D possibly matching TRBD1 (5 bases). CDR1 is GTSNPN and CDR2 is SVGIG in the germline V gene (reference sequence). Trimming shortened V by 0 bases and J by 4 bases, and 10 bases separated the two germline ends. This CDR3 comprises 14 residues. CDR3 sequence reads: CAWSVGAVGNTIYF. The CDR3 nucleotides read TGTGCCTGGAGTGTAGGGGCAGTCGGAAACACCATATATTTT.

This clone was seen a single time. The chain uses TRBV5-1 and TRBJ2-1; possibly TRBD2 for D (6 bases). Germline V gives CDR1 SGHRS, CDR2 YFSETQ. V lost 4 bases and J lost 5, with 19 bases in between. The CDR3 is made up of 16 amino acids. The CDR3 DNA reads TGCGCCAGCAGCCCCCAAGTAGCGGAAACTAACAATGAGCAGTTCTTC. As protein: CASSPQVAETNNEQFF.

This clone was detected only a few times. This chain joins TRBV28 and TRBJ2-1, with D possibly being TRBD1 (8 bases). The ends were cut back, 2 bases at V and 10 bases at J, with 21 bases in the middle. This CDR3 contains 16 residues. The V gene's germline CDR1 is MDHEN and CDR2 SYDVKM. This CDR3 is CASSLPSYYRGGEQFF. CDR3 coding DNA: TGTGCCAGCAGTTTACCCTCCTACTACAGGGGGGGAGAGCAGTTCTTC.

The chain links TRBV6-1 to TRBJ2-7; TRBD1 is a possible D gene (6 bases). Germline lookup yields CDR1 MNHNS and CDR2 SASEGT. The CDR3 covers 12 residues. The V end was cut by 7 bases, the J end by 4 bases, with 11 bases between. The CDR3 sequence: CASINREYEQYF. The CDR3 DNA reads TGTGCCAGCATTAACAGGGAATACGAGCAGTACTTC.

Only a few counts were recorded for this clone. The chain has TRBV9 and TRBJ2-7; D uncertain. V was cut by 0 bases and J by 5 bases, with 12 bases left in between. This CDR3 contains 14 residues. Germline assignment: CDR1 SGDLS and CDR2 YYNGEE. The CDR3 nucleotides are TGTGCCAGCAGCGTAGGGCAATACCGGGACGAGCAGTACTTC. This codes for CASSVGQYRDEQYF.

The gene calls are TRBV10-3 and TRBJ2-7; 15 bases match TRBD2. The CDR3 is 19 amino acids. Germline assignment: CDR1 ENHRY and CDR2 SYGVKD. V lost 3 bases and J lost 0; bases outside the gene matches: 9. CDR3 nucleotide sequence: TGTGCCATCAGTGAATCGACCGGGACTAGCGGGAGGATCTCCTACGAGCAGTACTTC. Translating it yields CAISESTGTSGRISYEQYF.